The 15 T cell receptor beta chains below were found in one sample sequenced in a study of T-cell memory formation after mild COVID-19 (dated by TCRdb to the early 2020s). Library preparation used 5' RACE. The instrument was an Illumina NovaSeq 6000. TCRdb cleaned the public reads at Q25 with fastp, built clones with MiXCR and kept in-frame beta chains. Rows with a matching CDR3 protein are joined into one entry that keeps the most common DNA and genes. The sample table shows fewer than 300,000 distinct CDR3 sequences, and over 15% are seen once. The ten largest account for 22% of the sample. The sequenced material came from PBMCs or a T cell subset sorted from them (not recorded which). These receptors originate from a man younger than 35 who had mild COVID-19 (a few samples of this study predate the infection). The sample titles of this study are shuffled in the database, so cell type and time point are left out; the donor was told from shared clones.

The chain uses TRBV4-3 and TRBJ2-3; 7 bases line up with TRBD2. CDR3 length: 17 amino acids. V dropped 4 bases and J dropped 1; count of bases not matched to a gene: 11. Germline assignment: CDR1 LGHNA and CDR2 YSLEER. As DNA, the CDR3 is TGCGCCAGCAGCCCAAGAATCCCACGGGGGGGCACAGATACGCAGTATTTT. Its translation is CASSPRIPRGGTDTQYF.

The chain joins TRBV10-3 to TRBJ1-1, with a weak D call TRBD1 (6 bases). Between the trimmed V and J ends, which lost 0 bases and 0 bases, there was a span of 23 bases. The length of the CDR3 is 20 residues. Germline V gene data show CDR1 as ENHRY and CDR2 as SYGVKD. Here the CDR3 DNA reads TGTGCCATCAGTGAGTCAATAAGGCCCAGGGGAAACAGCATGAACACTGAAGCTTTCTTT. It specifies CAISESIRPRGNSMNTEAFF.

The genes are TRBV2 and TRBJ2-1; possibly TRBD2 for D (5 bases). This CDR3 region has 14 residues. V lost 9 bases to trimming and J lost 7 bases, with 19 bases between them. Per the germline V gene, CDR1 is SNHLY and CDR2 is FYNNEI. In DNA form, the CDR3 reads TGTGCCAGTATCCTCTTCGGGGTGGGGAATGAGCAGTTCTTC. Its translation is CASILFGVGNEQFF.

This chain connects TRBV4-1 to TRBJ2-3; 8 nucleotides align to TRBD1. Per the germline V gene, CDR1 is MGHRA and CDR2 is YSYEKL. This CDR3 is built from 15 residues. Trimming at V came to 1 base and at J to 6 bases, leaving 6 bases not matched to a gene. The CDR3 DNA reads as TGCGCCAGCAGCCAAGGTGGACAGGGCTGGGATACGCAGTATTTT. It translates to CASSQGGQGWDTQYF.

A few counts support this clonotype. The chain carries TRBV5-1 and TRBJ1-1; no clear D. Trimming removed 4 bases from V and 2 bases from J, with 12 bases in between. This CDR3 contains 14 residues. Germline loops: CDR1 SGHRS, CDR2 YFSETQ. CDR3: CASSVGTHNTEAFF. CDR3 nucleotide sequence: TGCGCCAGCAGCGTCGGAACTCACAACACTGAAGCTTTCTTT.

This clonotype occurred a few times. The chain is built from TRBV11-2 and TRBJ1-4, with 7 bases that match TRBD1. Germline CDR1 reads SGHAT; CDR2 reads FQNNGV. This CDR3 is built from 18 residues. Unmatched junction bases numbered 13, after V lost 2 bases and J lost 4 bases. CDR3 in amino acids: CASSLPLQGGTDNEKLFF. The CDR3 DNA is TGTGCCAGCAGCTTACCTCTCCAAGGAGGGACAGATAATGAAAAACTGTTTTTT.

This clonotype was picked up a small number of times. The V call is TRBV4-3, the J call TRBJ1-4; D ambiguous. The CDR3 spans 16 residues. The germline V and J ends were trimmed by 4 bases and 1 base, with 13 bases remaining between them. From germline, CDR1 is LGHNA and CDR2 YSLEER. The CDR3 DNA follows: TGCGCCAGCAGCCCCGGAGAGCTCTTAACTAATGAAAAACTGTTTTTT. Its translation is CASSPGELLTNEKLFF.

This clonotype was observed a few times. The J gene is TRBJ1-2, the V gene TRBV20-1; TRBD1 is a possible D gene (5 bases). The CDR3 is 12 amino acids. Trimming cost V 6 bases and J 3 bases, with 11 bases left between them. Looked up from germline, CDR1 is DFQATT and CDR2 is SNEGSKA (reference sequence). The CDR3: CSATARDYGYTF. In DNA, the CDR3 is TGCAGTGCGACTGCCAGGGACTATGGCTACACCTTC.

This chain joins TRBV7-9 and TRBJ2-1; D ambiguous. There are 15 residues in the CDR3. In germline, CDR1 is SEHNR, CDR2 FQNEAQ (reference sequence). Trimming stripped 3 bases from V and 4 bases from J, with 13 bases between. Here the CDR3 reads CASSLARRAYNEQFF. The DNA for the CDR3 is TGTGCCAGCAGCTTGGCCCGACGGGCTTACAATGAGCAGTTCTTC.

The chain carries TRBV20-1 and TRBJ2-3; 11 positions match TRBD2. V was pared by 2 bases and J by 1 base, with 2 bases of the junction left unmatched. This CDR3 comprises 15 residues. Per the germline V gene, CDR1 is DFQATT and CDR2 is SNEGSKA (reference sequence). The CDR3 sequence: CSARKTSGGTDTQYF. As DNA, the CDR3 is TGCAGTGCTAGAAAGACTAGCGGGGGCACAGATACGCAGTATTTT.

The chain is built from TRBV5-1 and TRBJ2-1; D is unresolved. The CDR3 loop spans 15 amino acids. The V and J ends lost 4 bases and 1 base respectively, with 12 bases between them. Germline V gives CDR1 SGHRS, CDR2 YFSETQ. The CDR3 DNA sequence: TGCGCCAGCAGCCCACCACTCGGATCCTACAATGAGCAGTTCTTC. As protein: CASSPPLGSYNEQFF.

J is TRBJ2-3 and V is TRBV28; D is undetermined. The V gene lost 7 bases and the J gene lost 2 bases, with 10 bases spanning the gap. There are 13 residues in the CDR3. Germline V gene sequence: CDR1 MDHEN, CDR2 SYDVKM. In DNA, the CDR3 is TGTGCCAGCACCAGGACGCTCACAGATACGCAGTATTTT. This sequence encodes CASTRTLTDTQYF.

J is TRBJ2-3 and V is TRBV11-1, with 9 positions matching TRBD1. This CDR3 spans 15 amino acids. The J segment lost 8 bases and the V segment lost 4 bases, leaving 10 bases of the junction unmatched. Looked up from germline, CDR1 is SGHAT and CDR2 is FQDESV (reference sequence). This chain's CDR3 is CASSSRTGVRVTQYF. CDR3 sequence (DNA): TGTGCCAGCAGCTCCAGGACAGGGGTTCGTGTTACGCAGTATTTT.

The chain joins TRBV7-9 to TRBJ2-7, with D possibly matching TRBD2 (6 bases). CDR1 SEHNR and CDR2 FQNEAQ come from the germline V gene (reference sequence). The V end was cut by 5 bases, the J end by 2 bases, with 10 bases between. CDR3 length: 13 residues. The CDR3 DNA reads TGTGCCAGCAGCCGGGACTCTACCTACGAGCAGTACTTC. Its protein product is CASSRDSTYEQYF.

CDR3 protein: CSVTAAGGGNSPLHF. Here the CDR3 DNA reads TGCAGTGTCACCGCCGCGGGGGGCGGGAATTCACCCCTCCACTTT. The chain recombines TRBV20-1 with TRBJ1-6, with D possibly being TRBD1 (6 bases). V dropped 7 bases and J dropped 7 bases, with 20 bases sitting between them. CDR3 length: 15 residues. CDR1 is DFQATT, CDR2 SNEGSKA, per germline (reference sequence).